This TCR beta chain was observed in a study of CD8 T cells in ankylosing spondylitis. General study points: A TCR beta motif of 7 to 9 highly homologous variants seemed to mark ankylosing spondylitis blood.

With molecular barcodes, quantitative 5'-RACE was used to make the TCR beta libraries. TCRdb re-called the 5' RACE reads through MiXCR, storing one row per CDR3 protein. The sample includes about 240,000 distinct CDR3 sequences, around 9.1% of them seen just once. There are many counts of this clonotype. Its antigen remains unidentified. V lost 1 base and J lost 8; bases outside the gene matches: 6. This CDR3 contains 16 residues. Germline CDR1 is SGHTA and CDR2 is FQGTGA. This receptor was obtained from a male donor with ankylosing spondylitis or in good health (not recorded which). The rearrangement joins TRBV7-3 to TRBJ2-1; 12 bases align to TRBD2. Sequencing input: blood, either unsorted or a sorted T cell fraction (not recorded which). The CDR3: CASSLKSSGGADEQFF. The CDR3 region has the DNA TGTGCCAGCAGCTTAAAGTCTAGCGGGGGGGCCGATGAGCAGTTCTTC.